This entry is about one TCR beta chain. Its matching antigen is unknown. The data were obtained in a study of CD8 T cells in Susac syndrome. Study results and caveats: The study conceded that relatively few individuals underwent its TCR sequencing and HLA analysis.

Losses at the gene ends were 2 bases for V and 5 bases for J; bases not matched to a gene: 7. The CDR3 runs 15 residues. Germline V gene sequence: CDR1 SGDLS, CDR2 YYNGEE. Reverse transcription of 0.5 to 1 ug RNA used random hexamers. Amplification of TCR beta CDR3 was carried out by immunoSEQ multiplex PCR, which covered 54 Vbeta and 13 Jbeta segments. In TCRdb, the immunoSEQ multiplex PCR reads were re-called with MiXCR into one record per CDR3 protein. The table lists approximately 140,000 distinct CDR3 sequences, about 95% of them singletons, with approximately 0.11% in the top ten. Sequencing of TCR beta was undertaken in CD8+ and CD4+ T cells derived from blood. Negative isolation yielded the CD8+ and CD4+ T cells, while FACS enriched the TEMRA cells.

V and J are TRBV9 and TRBJ1-5; 7 bases agree with TRBD1. The receptor was isolated from a human donor with multiple sclerosis. The sample consisted of CD4+ T cells from PBMCs. The CDR3 DNA sequence: TGTGCCAGCAGCGTTACAGGGGATCACGATCAGCCCCAGCATTTT. As protein: CASSVTGDHDQPQHF.